This is a list of T cell receptor beta chains from one sample in a study of tumor-infiltrating lymphocytes in localized non-small cell lung cancer. Using immunoSEQ multiplex PCR, the repertoire was profiled, and TCRdb retains in-frame clones only, with some absent. The table shows approximately 17,000 clones, with approximately 70% occurring only once. Source material: lung tumor tissue. The receptors derive from a human donor with non-small cell lung cancer. Each CDR3 is given with its conserved first and last residue. The D gene is left open where the match is weak. Clone size is not always given. Where it is, it says once, few, many or a class for expanded clones.

V gene	J gene	CDR3 length	clone size	D gene	CDR3 protein	CDR3 DNA
TRBV28	TRBJ1-1	14	-	-	CASLMLGGNTEAFF	TGTGCCAGTCTTATGCTCGGGGGGAACACTGAAGCTTTCTTT
TRBV6-4	TRBJ2-1	14	-	-	CASSALHSNNEQFF	TGTGCCAGCAGTGCCCTCCACTCAAATAATGAGCAGTTCTTC
TRBV28	TRBJ1-5	12	-	-	CASSQRRQPQHF	TGTGCCAGCAGTCAAAGGCGGCAGCCCCAGCATTTT
TRBV29-1	TRBJ1-1	11	few	-	CSGSLNTEAFF	TGCAGCGGCTCCTTGAACACTGAAGCTTTCTTT
TRBV4-1	TRBJ1-6	15	few	-	CASSQDLGYDSPLHF	TGCGCCAGCAGCCAAGATCTAGGGTATGATTCACCCCTCCACTTT
TRBV30	TRBJ2-7	15	-	TRBD1	CAWSEGRTGAYEQYF	TGTGCCTGGAGCGAAGGCCGGACAGGGGCCTACGAGCAGTACTTC
TRBV2	TRBJ2-7	14	-	TRBD2	CASRGRSGTYEQYF	TGTGCCAGCAGAGGTAGAAGCGGGACCTACGAGCAGTACTTC
TRBV6-5	TRBJ2-5	13	-	TRBD2	CASRPGGKETQYF	TGTGCCAGCAGGCCCGGGGGGAAAGAGACCCAGTACTTC
TRBV7-2	TRBJ2-7	18	-	TRBD2	CASSGLRSSGRAMFEQYF	TGTGCCAGCAGCGGCCTTAGGTCTAGCGGGAGGGCCATGTTCGAGCAGTACTTC
TRBV28	TRBJ2-2	14	-	-	CASNGTPGTGELFF	TGTGCCAGCAACGGGACTCCGGGAACCGGGGAGCTGTTTTTT
TRBV2	TRBJ2-1	15	-	-	CASTVNGVAYNEQFF	TGTGCCAGCACTGTAAACGGGGTTGCCTACAATGAGCAGTTCTTC
TRBV6-6	TRBJ2-6	15	-	-	CASRFTLSGANVLTF	TGTGCCAGCAGATTTACCCTATCTGGGGCCAACGTCCTGACTTTC
TRBV5-4	TRBJ1-1	13	-	-	CASSSQGRTEAFF	TGTGCCAGCAGCTCACAGGGACGCACTGAAGCTTTCTTT
TRBV28	TRBJ1-3	16	once	-	CASETLGASSGNTIYF	TGTGCCAGCGAAACCCTCGGGGCGAGCTCTGGAAACACCATATATTTT
TRBV7-9	TRBJ2-1	15	-	-	CASSTLRGKNNEQFF	TGTGCCAGCAGCACCTTGAGGGGAAAGAACAATGAGCAGTTCTTC
TRBV7-9	TRBJ1-2	12	-	-	CASSFSDYGYTF	TGTGCCAGCAGCTTTTCAGACTATGGCTACACCTTC
TRBV14	TRBJ2-1	13	-	-	CASSQGGNNEQFF	TGTGCCAGCAGCCAAGGGGGGAACAATGAGCAGTTCTTC
TRBV28	TRBJ1-2	16	-	TRBD1	CASSSEGQARGYGYTF	TGTGCCAGCAGTTCCGAGGGACAGGCAAGAGGCTATGGCTACACCTTC
TRBV19	TRBJ1-4	14	few	-	CASSDQGGGEKLFF	TGTGCCAGCAGCGATCAAGGGGGGGGAGAAAAACTGTTTTTT
TRBV5-6	TRBJ2-2	17	-	-	CASSLKKKRTGTGELFF	TGTGCCAGCAGCCTAAAAAAGAAGCGAACAGGCACCGGGGAGCTGTTTTTT
TRBV5-6	TRBJ1-2	11	-	-	CASSLGGGYTF	TGTGCCAGCAGCTTGGGAGGGGGCTACACCTTC
TRBV9	TRBJ2-7	15	-	-	CASSVGQASSYEQYF	TGTGCCAGCAGCGTAGGACAGGCCAGCTCCTACGAGCAGTACTTC
TRBV19	TRBJ2-1	14	once	-	CASSISGNYNEQFF	TGTGCCAGTAGTATTTCGGGGAACTACAATGAGCAGTTCTTC
TRBV28	TRBJ2-3	16	-	-	CASSLIVAGATDTQYF	TGTGCCAGCAGTTTAATAGTGGCGGGGGCTACAGATACGCAGTATTTT
TRBV28	TRBJ1-5	13	few	-	CASRKGGDQPQHF	TGTGCCAGCAGAAAGGGGGGCGACCAGCCCCAGCATTTT
TRBV19	TRBJ1-2	17	-	TRBD1	CASSISGQGPANYGYTF	TGTGCCAGTAGTATATCCGGACAGGGACCAGCTAACTATGGCTACACCTTC
TRBV5-1	TRBJ2-3	12	-	-	CASSRASDTQYF	TGCGCCAGCAGCCGAGCATCAGATACGCAGTATTTT
TRBV20-1	TRBJ1-4	11	once	TRBD1	CSARGQGKLFF	TGCAGTGCTAGGGGACAGGGGAAACTGTTTTTT
TRBV7-9	TRBJ2-3	16	-	TRBD2	CASSLLGLGDTDTQYF	TGTGCCAGCAGCCTCTTAGGACTAGGGGACACAGATACGCAGTATTTT
TRBV2	TRBJ2-7	16	few	-	CASSEGIWDGVREQYF	TGTGCCAGCAGTGAGGGGATCTGGGACGGGGTTCGTGAGCAGTACTTC
TRBV15	TRBJ2-3	16	-	TRBD2	CATSRGSGVAQDTQYF	TGTGCCACCAGCAGGGGGAGCGGGGTCGCACAAGATACGCAGTATTTT
TRBV29-1	TRBJ1-1	12	-	-	CSVDRENTEAFF	TGCAGCGTGGACAGAGAGAACACTGAAGCTTTCTTT
TRBV14	TRBJ1-3	16	-	-	CASSQGFAFSGNTIYF	TGTGCCAGCAGCCAAGGGTTCGCGTTCTCTGGAAACACCATATATTTT